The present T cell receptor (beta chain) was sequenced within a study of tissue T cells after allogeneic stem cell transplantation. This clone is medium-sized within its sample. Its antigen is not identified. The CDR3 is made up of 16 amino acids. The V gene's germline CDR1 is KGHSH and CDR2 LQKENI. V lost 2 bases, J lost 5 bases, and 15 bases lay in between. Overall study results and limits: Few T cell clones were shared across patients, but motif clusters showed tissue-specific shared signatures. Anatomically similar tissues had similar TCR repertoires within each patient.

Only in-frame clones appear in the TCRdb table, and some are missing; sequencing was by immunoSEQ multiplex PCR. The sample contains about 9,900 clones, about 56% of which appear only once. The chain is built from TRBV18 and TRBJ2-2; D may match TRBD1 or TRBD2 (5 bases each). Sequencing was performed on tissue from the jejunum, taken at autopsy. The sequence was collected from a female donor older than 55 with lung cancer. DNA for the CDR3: TGTGCCAGCTCACCAGACTTGGGGCGGAGGACCGGGGAGCTGTTTTTT. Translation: CASSPDLGRRTGELFF.